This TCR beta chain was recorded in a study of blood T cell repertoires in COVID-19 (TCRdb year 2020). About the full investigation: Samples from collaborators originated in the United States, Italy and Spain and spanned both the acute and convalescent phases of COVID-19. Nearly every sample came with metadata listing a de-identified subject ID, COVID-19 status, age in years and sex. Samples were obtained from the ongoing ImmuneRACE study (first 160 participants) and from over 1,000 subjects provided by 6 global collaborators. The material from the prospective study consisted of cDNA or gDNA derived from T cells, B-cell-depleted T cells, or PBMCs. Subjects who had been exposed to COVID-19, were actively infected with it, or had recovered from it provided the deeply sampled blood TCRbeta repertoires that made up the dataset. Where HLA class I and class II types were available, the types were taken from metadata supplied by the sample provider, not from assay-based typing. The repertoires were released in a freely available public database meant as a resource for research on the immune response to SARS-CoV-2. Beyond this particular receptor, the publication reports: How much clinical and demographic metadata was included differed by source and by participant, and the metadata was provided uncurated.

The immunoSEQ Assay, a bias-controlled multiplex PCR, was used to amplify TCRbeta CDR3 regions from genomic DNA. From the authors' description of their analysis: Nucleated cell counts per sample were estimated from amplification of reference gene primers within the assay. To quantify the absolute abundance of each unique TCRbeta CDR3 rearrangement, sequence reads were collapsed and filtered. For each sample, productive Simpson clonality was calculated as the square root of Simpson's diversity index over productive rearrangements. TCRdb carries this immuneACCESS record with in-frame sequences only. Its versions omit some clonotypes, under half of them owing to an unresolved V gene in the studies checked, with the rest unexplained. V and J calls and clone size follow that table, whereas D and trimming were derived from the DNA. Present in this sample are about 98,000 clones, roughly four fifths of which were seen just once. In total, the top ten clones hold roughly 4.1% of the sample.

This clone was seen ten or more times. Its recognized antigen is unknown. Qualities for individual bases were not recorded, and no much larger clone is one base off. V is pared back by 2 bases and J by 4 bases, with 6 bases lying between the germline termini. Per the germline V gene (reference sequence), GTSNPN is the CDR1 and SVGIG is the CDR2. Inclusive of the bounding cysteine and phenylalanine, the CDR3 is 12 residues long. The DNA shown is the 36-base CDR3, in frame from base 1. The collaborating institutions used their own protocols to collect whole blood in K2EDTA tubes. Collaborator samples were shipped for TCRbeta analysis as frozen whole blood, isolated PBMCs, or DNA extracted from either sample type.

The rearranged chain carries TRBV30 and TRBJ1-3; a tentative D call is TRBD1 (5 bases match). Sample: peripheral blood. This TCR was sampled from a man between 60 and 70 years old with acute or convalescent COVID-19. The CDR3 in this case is CAWSSGGNTIYF. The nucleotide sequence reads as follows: TGTGCCTGGAGTTCAGGGGGAAACACCATATATTTT. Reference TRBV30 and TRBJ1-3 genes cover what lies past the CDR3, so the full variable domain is SQTIHQWPATLVQPVGSPLSLECTVEGTSNPNLYWYRQAAGRGLQLLFYSVGIGQISSEVPQNLSASRPQDRQFILSSKKLLLSDSGFYLCAWSSGGNTIYFGEGSWLTVV.